This TCR beta chain stems from a study of vaccination effects on CD4 cells after COVID-19. Study-wide context: The patients, a few convalescent individuals, were sampled early and late after vaccination. Post-vaccine specimens arrived a median 72 days past the second dose.

Repertoires were generated with immunoSEQ multiplex PCR, while TCRdb's copy carries only in-frame clones and drops some. The sample consists of approximately 14,000 clones, about 70% of them appearing once. Sequencing was preceded by expansion of antigen-specific CD4+ T cells with viral peptide pools in the ViraFEST assay. Researchers isolated CD4+ T cells once about eleven days of culture had elapsed. According to PCR results, the person was infected with SARS-CoV-2 between March and December 2020. BNT162b2 vaccine or mRNA-1273 vaccine was given to participants in two doses. After around 2 million PBMC were placed in each well, they were cultured with approximately 9.4 IU/ml IL-2 and roughly 10 ug/ml peptides. Replacing half the medium with IL-2 medium was done on days 3 and 7. The J segment lost 1 base and the V segment lost 6 bases, leaving 8 bases of the junction unmatched. The CDR3 length is 15 residues. Germline CDR1 reads SQVTM; CDR2 reads ANQGSEA.

Concerning this clone itself: The antigen is not known.

The sample here was CD4+ T cells from PBMCs cultured with HCoV-NL63 spike peptides, taken after COVID-19 vaccination. The receptor was derived from a human donor who had a prior SARS-CoV-2 infection. This chain joins TRBV29-1 and TRBJ2-3, with TRBD1 matching 9 bases. The CDR3 region is CSVTGTGGRTDTQYF. CDR3 sequence (DNA): TGCAGCGTGACCGGAACAGGGGGCCGCACAGATACGCAGTATTTT.